Sequencing of this TCR beta chain was carried out in a study of metastatic and nonmetastatic thyroid tumors. Study in general: Peripheral blood and tumor or nodule samples from malignant and benign thyroid patients were compared.

No patient received treatment before thyroid surgery. Original data processing: A classifier of distant metastasis in papillary thyroid cancer was built from CDR3 differences (across clinicopathological groups). TCRdb re-called the PCR reads via MiXCR. TCRdb's processing, not the study's, gives the V and J calls here. The data contain 25,000 to 35,000 clones, approximately 25% of them singletons. Broader study findings: It was reported that TCR beta diversity was significantly higher in malignant thyroid tumors than benign nodules, in blood and tumor.

This clone was detected ten times or more. Antigen: not known. The V and J ends lost 3 bases and 6 bases respectively, with 15 bases between them. From germline, CDR1 is MNHEY and CDR2 SMNVEV (reference sequence). The CDR3 extends over 15 amino acids. Sequenced sample: blood. This chain connects TRBV27 to TRBJ2-1; possibly TRBD1 for D (7 bases). The clonotype originates from a female donor with papillary thyroid cancer or a benign thyroid nodule (not recorded which). Some clones in this sample may be carry-over from other donors' samples. As DNA, the CDR3 is TGTGCCAGCAGTTTGACTAGGGGGCTTCTCAATGAGCAGTTCTTC. Amino acid sequence: CASSLTRGLLNEQFF.